The TCR beta chain described here comes from a study of shared clonotypes between healthy human individuals. Study-level findings and limits: Generation of non-shared clonotypes was less probable than generation of clonotypes shared by all four donors. Represented diversity, genetic and exposure-history alike, was limited by few donors. Shared clonotypes: about 5% naive CD4, about 3.5% naive CD8, about 2.5% memory CD4, 0.4% memory CD8.

Germline CDR1 is SGHNT and CDR2 is YENEEA. The CDR3 has 15 amino acids. V was clipped by 3 bases and J by 0 bases, with 8 bases between them. Genomic DNA per cell subset filled all wells of several immunoSEQ plates. Sequencing was performed with immunoSEQ multiplex PCR; in TCRdb, only in-frame clones are kept and a portion is missing. This sample has over a million clones, with around 76% found just once. With respect to this clone: No antigen is known for it.

This sequence was found in a man aged 18 to 29 in good health. Material: memory CD4+ T cells sorted from blood. Described subset: CD45RA-negative fraction. This chain uses TRBV11-3 with TRBJ2-2; D unresolved. CDR3 protein: CASSLHGTNTGELFF. The CDR3 DNA follows: TGTGCCAGCAGCTTGCACGGAACGAACACCGGGGAGCTGTTTTTT.